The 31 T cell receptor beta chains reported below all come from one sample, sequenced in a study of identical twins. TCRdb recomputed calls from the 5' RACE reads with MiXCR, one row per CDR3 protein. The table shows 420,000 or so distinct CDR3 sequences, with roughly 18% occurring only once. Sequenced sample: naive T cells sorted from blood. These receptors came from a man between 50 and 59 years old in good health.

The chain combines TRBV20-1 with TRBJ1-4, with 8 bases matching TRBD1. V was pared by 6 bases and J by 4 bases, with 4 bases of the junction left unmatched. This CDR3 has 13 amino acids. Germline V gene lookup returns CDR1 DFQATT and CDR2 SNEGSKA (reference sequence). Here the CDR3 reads CSARTGNNEKLFF. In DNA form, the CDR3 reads TGCAGTGCGAGGACAGGGAATAATGAAAAACTGTTTTTT.

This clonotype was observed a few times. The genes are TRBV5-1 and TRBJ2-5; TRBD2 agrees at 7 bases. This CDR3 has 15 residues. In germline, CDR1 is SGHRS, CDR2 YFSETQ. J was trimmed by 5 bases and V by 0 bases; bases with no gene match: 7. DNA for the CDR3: TGCGCCAGCAGCTTGGGAACTAGCGAGGCGGAGACCCAGTACTTC. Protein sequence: CASSLGTSEAETQYF.

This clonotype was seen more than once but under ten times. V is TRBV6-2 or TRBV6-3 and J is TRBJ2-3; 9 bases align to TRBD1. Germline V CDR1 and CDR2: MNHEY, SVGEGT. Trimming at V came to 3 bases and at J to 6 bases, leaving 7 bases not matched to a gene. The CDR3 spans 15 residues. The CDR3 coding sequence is TGTGCCAGCAGTTATCGGGACAGGGTTTCGGATACGCAGTATTTT. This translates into CASSYRDRVSDTQYF.

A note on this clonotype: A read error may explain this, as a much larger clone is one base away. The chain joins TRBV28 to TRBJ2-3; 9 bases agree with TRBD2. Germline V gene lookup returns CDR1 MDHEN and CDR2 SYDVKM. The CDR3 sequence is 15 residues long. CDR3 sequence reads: CTSSSGTSRIDTQYF. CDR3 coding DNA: TGTACCAGCAGTTCTGGGACTAGCAGAATAGATACGCAGTATTTT.

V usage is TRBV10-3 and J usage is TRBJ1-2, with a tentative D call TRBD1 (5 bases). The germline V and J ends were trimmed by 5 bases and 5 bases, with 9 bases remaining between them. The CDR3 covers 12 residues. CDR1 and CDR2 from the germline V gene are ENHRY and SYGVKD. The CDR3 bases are TGTGCCATCAGTTCTGACAGTTATGGCTACACCTTC. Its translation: CAISSDSYGYTF.

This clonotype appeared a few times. The CDR3 loop reads CSARHGVPPDTQYF. CDR3 sequence (DNA): TGCAGTGCCCGTCATGGGGTCCCCCCAGATACGCAGTATTTT. V is TRBV20-1 and J is TRBJ2-3; D unclear. Germline V lookup: CDR1 DFQATT, CDR2 SNEGSKA (reference sequence). Trimming cost V 6 bases and J 4 bases, with 17 bases left between them. The CDR3 has 14 residues.

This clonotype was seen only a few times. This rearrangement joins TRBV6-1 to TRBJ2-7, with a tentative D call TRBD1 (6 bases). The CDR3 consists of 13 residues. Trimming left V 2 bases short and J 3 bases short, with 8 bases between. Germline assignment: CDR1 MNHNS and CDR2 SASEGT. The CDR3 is CASSERDIYEQYF. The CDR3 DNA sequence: TGTGCCAGCAGTGAACGGGACATCTACGAGCAGTACTTC.

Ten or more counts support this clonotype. For the CDR3, the DNA is TGTGCCAGCAGTTTTTCTAGCTCCTACAATGAGCAGTTCTTC. Protein: CASSFSSSYNEQFF. V and J are TRBV12-3 or TRBV12-4 and TRBJ2-1; unclear D gene. The CDR3 is 14 residues long. V lost 3 bases, J lost 0 bases, and 6 bases lay in between.

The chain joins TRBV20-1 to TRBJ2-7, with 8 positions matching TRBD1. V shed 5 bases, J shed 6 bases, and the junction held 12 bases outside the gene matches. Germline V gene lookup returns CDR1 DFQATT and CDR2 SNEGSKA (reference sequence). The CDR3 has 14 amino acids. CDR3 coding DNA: TGCAGTGCTCTAAAGGCGACAGGGGTTGCCGAGCAGTACTTC. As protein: CSALKATGVAEQYF.

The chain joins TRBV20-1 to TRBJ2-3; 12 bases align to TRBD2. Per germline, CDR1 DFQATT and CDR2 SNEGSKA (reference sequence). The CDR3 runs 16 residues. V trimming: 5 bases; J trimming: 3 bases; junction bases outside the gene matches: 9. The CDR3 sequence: CSAPSLTSGRTDTQYF. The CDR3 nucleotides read TGCAGTGCTCCCTCCTTGACTAGCGGGAGAACAGATACGCAGTATTTT.

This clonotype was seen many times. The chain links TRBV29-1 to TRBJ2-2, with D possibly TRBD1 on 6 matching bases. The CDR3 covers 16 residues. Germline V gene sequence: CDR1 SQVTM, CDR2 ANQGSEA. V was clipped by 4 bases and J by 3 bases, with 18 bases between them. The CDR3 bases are TGCAGCGTTGCGGTGGGGGACATATTCCACACCGGGGAGCTGTTTTTT. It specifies CSVAVGDIFHTGELFF.

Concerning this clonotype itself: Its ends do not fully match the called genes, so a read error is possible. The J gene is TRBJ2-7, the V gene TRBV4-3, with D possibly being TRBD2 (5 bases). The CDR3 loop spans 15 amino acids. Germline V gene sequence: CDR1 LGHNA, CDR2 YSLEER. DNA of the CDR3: TGCGCCAGCAGCCAAGAGGTGGCAAGGGAGACGCGTTTGAACTTC. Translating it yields CASSQEVARETRLNF.

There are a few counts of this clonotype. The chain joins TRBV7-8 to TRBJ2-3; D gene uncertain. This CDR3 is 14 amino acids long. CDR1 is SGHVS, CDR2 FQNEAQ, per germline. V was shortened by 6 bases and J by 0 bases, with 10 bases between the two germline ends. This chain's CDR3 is CASSLVVSTDTQYF. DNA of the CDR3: TGTGCCAGCAGTCTAGTCGTTAGCACAGATACGCAGTATTTT.

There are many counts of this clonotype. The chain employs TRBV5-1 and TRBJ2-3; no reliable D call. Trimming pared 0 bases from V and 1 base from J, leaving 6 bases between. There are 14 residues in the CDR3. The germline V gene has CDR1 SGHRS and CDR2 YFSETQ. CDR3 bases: TGCGCCAGCAGCTTGGCTCAGGGCACAGATACGCAGTATTTT. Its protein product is CASSLAQGTDTQYF.

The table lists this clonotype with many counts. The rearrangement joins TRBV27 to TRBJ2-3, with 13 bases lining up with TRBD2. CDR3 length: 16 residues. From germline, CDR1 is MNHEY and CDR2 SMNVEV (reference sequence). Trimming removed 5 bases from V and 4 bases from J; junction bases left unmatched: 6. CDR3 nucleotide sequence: TGTGCCAGCAGTATTCGACTAGCGGGAGGTCCAGATACGCAGTATTTT. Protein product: CASSIRLAGGPDTQYF.

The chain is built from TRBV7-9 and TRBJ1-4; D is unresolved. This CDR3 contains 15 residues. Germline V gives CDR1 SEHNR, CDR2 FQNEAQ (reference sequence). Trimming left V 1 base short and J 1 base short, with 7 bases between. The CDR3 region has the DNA TGTGCCAGCAGCTTAGGTCGAGGAACTAATGAAAAACTGTTTTTT. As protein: CASSLGRGTNEKLFF.

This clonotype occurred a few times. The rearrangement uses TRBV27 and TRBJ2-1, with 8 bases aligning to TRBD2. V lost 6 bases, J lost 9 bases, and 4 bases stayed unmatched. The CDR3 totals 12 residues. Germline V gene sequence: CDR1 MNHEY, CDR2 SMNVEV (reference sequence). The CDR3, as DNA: TGTGCCAGCAGGGCCCTAGCGGGTGAGCAGTTCTTC. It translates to CASRALAGEQFF.

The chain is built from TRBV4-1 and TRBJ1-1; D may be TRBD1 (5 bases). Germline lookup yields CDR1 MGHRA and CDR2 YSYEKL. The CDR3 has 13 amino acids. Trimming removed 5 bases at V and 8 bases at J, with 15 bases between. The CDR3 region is CASSERRTTEAFF. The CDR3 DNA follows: TGCGCCAGCAGCGAACGCCGGACAACCGAAGCTTTCTTT.

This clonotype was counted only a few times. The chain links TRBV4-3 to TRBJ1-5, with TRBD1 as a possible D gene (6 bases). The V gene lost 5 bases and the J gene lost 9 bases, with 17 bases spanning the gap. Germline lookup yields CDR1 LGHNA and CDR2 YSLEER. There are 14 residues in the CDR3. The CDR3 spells CASSFRQASGPQHF. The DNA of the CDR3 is TGCGCCAGCAGCTTTCGACAGGCCTCCGGGCCCCAGCATTTT.

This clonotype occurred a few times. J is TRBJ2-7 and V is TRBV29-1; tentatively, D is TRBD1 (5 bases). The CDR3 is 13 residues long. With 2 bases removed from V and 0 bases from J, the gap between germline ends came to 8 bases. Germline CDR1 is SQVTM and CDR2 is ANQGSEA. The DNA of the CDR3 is TGCAGCGTTGAATCAGGGAACTCCTACGAGCAGTACTTC. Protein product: CSVESGNSYEQYF.

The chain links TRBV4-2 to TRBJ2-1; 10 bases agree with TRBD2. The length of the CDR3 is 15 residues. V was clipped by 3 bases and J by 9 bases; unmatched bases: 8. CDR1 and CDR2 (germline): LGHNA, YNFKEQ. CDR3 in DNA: TGTGCCAGCAGCCAGGGAGCGGGAGGGGAGAGTGAGCAGTTCTTC. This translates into CASSQGAGGESEQFF.

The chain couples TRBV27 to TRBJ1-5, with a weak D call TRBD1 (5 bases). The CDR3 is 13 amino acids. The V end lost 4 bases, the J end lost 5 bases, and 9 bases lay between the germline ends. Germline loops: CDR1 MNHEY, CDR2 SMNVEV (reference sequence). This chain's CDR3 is CASSWGDHQPQHF. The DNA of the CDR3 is TGTGCCAGCAGTTGGGGGGACCATCAGCCCCAGCATTTT.

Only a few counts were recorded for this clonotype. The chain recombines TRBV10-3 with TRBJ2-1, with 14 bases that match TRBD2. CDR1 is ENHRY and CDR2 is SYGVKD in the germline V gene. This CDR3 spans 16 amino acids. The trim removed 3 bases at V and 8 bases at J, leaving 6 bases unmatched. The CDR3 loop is CAISDGTSGRFYEQFF. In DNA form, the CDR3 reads TGTGCCATCAGTGACGGGACTAGCGGGAGATTTTATGAGCAGTTCTTC.

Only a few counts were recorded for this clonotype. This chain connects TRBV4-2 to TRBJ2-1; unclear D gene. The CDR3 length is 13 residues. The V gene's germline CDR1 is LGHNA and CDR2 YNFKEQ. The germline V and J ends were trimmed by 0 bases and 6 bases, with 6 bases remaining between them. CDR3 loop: CASSQDGVNEQFF. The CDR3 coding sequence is TGTGCCAGCAGCCAAGATGGGGTCAATGAGCAGTTCTTC.

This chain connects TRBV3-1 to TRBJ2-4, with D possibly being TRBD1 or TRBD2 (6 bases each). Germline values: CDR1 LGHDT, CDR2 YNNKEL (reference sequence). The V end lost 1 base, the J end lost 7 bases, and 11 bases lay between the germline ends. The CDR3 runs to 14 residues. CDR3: CASSQVLGGNIQYF. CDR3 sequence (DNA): TGTGCCAGCAGCCAAGTACTAGGGGGGAACATTCAGTACTTC.

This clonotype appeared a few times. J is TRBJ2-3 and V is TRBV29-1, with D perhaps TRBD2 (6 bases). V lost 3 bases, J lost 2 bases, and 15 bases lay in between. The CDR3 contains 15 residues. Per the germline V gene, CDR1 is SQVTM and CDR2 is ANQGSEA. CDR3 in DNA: TGCAGCGTTGACCGGGACTCCCGAATCACAGATACGCAGTATTTT. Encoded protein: CSVDRDSRITDTQYF.

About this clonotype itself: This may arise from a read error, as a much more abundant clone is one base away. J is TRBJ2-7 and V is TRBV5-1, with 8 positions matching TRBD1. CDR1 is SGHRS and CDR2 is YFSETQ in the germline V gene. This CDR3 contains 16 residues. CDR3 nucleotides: TGCGCCAGCTGCTTGGAGCCAGGGGGCAGTGGCTACGAGCAGTACTTC. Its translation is CASCLEPGGSGYEQYF. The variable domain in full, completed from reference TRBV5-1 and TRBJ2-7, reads KAGVTQTPRYLIKTRGQQVTLSCSPISGHRSVSWYQQTPGQGLQFLFEYFSETQRNKGNFPGRFSGRQFSNSRSEMNVSTLELGDSALYLCASCLEPGGSGYEQYFGPGTRLTVT.

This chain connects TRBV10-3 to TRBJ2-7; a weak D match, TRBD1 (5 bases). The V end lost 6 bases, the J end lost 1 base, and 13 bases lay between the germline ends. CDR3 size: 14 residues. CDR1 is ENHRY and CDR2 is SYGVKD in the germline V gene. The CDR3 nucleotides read TGTGCCATCAGATCTCACAGGCAGTCCTACGAGCAGTACTTC. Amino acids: CAIRSHRQSYEQYF.

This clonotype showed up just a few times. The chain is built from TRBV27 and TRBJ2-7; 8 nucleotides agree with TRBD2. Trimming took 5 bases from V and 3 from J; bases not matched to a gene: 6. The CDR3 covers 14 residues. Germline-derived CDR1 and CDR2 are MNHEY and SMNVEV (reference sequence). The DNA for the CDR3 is TGTGCCAGCAGTCCGAGCGGGAGAGTCTACGAGCAGTACTTC. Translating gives CASSPSGRVYEQYF.

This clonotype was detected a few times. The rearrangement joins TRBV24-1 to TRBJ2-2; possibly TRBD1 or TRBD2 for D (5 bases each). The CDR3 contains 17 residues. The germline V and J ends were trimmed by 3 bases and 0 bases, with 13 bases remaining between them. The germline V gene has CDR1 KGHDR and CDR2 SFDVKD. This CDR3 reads CATSDPPGTANTGELFF. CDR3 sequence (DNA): TGTGCCACCAGTGATCCCCCAGGGACCGCGAACACCGGGGAGCTGTTTTTT.

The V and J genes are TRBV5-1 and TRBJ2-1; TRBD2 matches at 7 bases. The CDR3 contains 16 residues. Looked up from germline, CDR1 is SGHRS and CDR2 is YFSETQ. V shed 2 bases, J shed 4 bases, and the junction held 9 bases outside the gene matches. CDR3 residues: CASSFYLAEGYNEQFF. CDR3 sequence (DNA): TGCGCCAGCAGCTTTTACCTAGCGGAGGGATACAATGAGCAGTTCTTC. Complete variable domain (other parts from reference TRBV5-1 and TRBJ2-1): KAGVTQTPRYLIKTRGQQVTLSCSPISGHRSVSWYQQTPGQGLQFLFEYFSETQRNKGNFPGRFSGRQFSNSRSEMNVSTLELGDSALYLCASSFYLAEGYNEQFFGPGTRLTVL.